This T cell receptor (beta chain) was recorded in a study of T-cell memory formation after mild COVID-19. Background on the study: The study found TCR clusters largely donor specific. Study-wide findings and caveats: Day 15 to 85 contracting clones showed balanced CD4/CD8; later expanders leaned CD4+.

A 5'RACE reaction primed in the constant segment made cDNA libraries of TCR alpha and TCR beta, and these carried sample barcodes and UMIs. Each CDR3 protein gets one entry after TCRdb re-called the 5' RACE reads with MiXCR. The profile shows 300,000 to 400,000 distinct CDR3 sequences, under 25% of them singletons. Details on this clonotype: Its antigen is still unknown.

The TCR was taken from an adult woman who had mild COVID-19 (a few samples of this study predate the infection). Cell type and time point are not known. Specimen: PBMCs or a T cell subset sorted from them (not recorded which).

In DNA, the CDR3 is TGTGCCAGCAGCTTAGTGAAGGATTCACCCCTCCACTTT. This encodes CASSLVKDSPLHF. The chain is built from TRBV11-1 and TRBJ1-6; D unresolved. Germline V gives CDR1 SGHAT, CDR2 FQDESV (reference sequence). This CDR3 comprises 13 residues. Trimming pared 1 base from V and 8 bases from J, leaving 6 bases between.